One sample yielded the 31 T cell receptor beta chains listed below, sequenced in a study of blood T cell repertoires in COVID-19. This table comes from immunoSEQ multiplex PCR, and its TCRdb copy is limited to in-frame clones, with some not included. The table has 200,000 to 250,000 clones, more than 75% seen once. The sequenced sample was peripheral blood. The receptors shown here come from a woman aged 25 to 39 who had recovered from COVID-19.

Here the CDR3 reads CASSPEGQGTDGYTF. CDR3 in DNA: TGTGCCAGCAGCCCCGAAGGACAGGGGACGGATGGCTACACCTTC. J is TRBJ1-2 and V is TRBV7-3, with TRBD1 matching 9 bases. V lost 5 bases and J lost 6; bases outside the gene matches: 10. Germline lookup yields CDR1 SGHTA and CDR2 FQGTGA. The CDR3 runs to 15 residues.

The rearrangement uses TRBV7-2 and TRBJ1-1, with TRBD1 matching over 9 bases. The junction had 9 bases not matched to a gene; V was cut back by 5 bases and J by 11 bases. From germline, CDR1 is SGHTA and CDR2 FQGNSA. This CDR3 is built from 13 residues. CDR3 protein: CASSPNGDREAFF. In DNA, the CDR3 is TGTGCCAGCAGCCCTAACGGGGACAGGGAGGCTTTCTTT.

The sample holds a few counts of this clone. The chain is built from TRBV5-4 and TRBJ1-2, with D possibly matching TRBD1 (6 bases). The V end lost 5 bases, the J end lost 9 bases, and 17 bases lay between the germline ends. Germline CDR1 and CDR2: SGHNT and YYREEE (reference sequence). This CDR3 comprises 13 residues. The DNA for the CDR3 is TGTGCCAGCAGTAGGGGGGGTAATTGGAGCTACACCTTC. As protein: CASSRGGNWSYTF.

V usage is TRBV3-1 (or the pseudogene TRBV3-2) and J usage is TRBJ2-7; D not resolved. Germline CDR1 and CDR2: LGHDT and YNNKEL (reference sequence). V lost 1 base and J lost 6, with 10 bases in between. This CDR3 contains 13 residues. In nucleotides, the CDR3 is TGTGCCAGCAGCCAAGTATCGGGTGTCGAGCAGTACTTC. Amino acid sequence: CASSQVSGVEQYF.

J is TRBJ1-5 and V is TRBV4-1, with no clear D. The CDR3 spans 15 residues. V lost 4 bases to trimming and J lost 4 bases, with 14 bases between them. Germline V gene data show CDR1 as MGHRA and CDR2 as YSYEKL. CDR3 coding DNA: TGCGCCAGCAGCCGAGGAGGTACAGTTAATCAGCCCCAGCATTTT. This gives the protein CASSRGGTVNQPQHF.

The J gene is TRBJ1-2, the V gene TRBV4-2, with 10 bases that match TRBD1. With V trimmed by 0 bases and J by 3 bases, 13 bases remained unmatched. The CDR3 consists of 19 residues. Germline V gene lookup returns CDR1 LGHNA and CDR2 YNFKEQ. In DNA, the CDR3 is TGTGCCAGCAGCCAAGAAATCGGGAGGACAGGGGGGGCCCACTATGGCTACACCTTC. Amino acid sequence: CASSQEIGRTGGAHYGYTF.

V is TRBV6-1 and J is TRBJ2-5, with 7 bases lining up with TRBD2. CDR1 is MNHNS, CDR2 SASEGT, per germline. There are 16 residues in the CDR3. The junction had 13 bases not matched to a gene; V was cut back by 4 bases and J by 5 bases. CDR3: CASSALVTAGGETQYF. CDR3 DNA sequence: TGTGCCAGCAGTGCGTTGGTTACGGCCGGGGGGGAGACCCAGTACTTC.

The CDR3 here is CASSLQGSYEQYF. CDR3 coding DNA: TGTGCCAGCAGTTTACAGGGGTCCTACGAGCAGTACTTC. The V and J genes are TRBV27 and TRBJ2-7, with a tentative D call TRBD1 (6 bases). V was clipped by 2 bases and J by 1 base, with 6 bases between them. Per germline, CDR1 MNHEY and CDR2 SMNVEV (reference sequence). This CDR3 has 13 residues.

This clone came up a few times. The rearrangement joins TRBV29-1 to TRBJ1-5; D might be TRBD1 (5 bases). Germline assignment: CDR1 SQVTM and CDR2 ANQGSEA. The ends were cut back, 7 bases at V and 11 bases at J, with 18 bases in the middle. The CDR3 is 12 residues long. DNA of the CDR3: TGCAGCGGGGGGAATTCTGAACAGTCCCAGCATTTT. Translation: CSGGNSEQSQHF.

The CDR3 region has the DNA TGTGCCAGCAGCCCCTGGAGGTCTGGAAACACCATATATTTT. As protein: CASSPWRSGNTIYF. The chain combines TRBV9 with TRBJ1-3; no firm D call. Trimming removed 4 bases from V and 1 base from J, with 9 bases in between. The CDR3 contains 14 residues. Germline V CDR1 and CDR2: SGDLS, YYNGEE.

The rearrangement links TRBV15 to TRBJ2-7; weak D call: TRBD2 (6 bases). The CDR3 is 14 amino acids. CDR1 is LNHNV, CDR2 YYDKDF, per germline (reference sequence). V shed 1 base and J shed 3 bases, with 10 bases lying between them. CDR3: CATSRGRGVYEQYF. The CDR3 DNA sequence: TGTGCCACCAGCAGAGGGCGGGGAGTCTACGAGCAGTACTTC.

The rearrangement links TRBV6-4 to TRBJ1-6; D gene uncertain. Germline assignment: CDR1 MRHNA and CDR2 SNTAGT. V dropped 3 bases and J dropped 10 bases, with 10 bases sitting between them. The CDR3 contains 13 residues. The CDR3 nucleotides read TGTGCCAGCAGTGAGGCAATCGGGTCACCCCTCCACTTT. Amino acids: CASSEAIGSPLHF.

The chain carries TRBV29-1 and TRBJ2-6, with 9 bases matching TRBD1. After removal of 5 bases from V and 1 base from J, the junction contained 9 bases not matched to a gene. This CDR3 region has 17 residues. Germline lookup yields CDR1 SQVTM and CDR2 ANQGSEA. CDR3 DNA: TGCAGCGTTAACCTCCGGACAGGGGAATCTGGGGCCAACGTCCTGACTTTC. Protein sequence: CSVNLRTGESGANVLTF. Drawing the rest from reference TRBV29-1 and TRBJ2-6, the complete variable domain is SAVISQKPSRDICQRGTSLTIQCQVDSQVTMMFWYRQQPGQSLTLIATANQGSEATYESGFVIDKFPISRPNLTFSTLTVSNMSPEDSSIYLCSVNLRTGESGANVLTFGAGSRLTVL.

This sequence joins TRBV11-2 and TRBJ1-2, with TRBD1 matching over 9 bases. Per germline, CDR1 SGHAT and CDR2 FQNNGV. The J segment lost 0 bases and the V segment lost 5 bases, leaving 10 bases of the junction unmatched. The CDR3 has 17 amino acids. DNA for the CDR3: TGTGCCAGCAGCCCACCCCCCGACAGGGGGGCTAACTATGGCTACACCTTC. Translated, it gives CASSPPPDRGANYGYTF.

This chain links TRBV2 with TRBJ1-1; 7 bases align to TRBD1. From germline, CDR1 is SNHLY and CDR2 FYNNEI. J gave up 4 bases and V 9 bases, and 17 bases lay outside the gene matches. CDR3 length: 16 residues. DNA of the CDR3: TGTGCCAGGGACCCTTCCCCTGACAGGGATTTCACTGAAGCTTTCTTT. Encoded protein: CARDPSPDRDFTEAFF.

There are many counts of this clone. V and J are TRBV7-9 and TRBJ1-1, with D tentatively TRBD1 (6 bases). V lost 4 bases, J lost 10 bases, and 13 bases lay in between. The CDR3 runs to 12 residues. Germline CDR1 reads SEHNR; CDR2 reads FQNEAQ (reference sequence). For the CDR3, the DNA is TGTGCCAGCAGCTCAGACAGGCTGAGAGCTTTCTTT. The encoded protein is CASSSDRLRAFF. Full variable domain (outside the CDR3, taken from reference TRBV7-9 and TRBJ1-1): DTGVSQNPRHKITKRGQNVTFRCDPISEHNRLYWYRQTLGQGPEFLTYFQNEAQLEKSRLLSDRFSAERPKGSFSTLEIQRTEQGDSAMYLCASSSDRLRAFFGQGTRLTVV.

The chain carries TRBV10-3 and TRBJ1-5, with unresolved D. CDR3 length: 13 amino acids. The V gene's germline CDR1 is ENHRY and CDR2 SYGVKD. The V end lost 6 bases, the J end lost 0 bases, and 6 bases lay between the germline ends. The CDR3 region has the DNA TGTGCCATCAGCACAAGTAGCAATCAGCCCCAGCATTTT. Protein sequence: CAISTSSNQPQHF.

V gene TRBV6-4 combines with J gene TRBJ1-5; 9 bases fit TRBD1. The CDR3 has 17 residues. The V segment lost 2 bases and the J segment 2 bases; nucleotides outside the gene matches: 7. Germline-derived CDR1 and CDR2 are MRHNA and SNTAGT. The CDR3 sequence: CASSDPRDREGNQPQHF. CDR3 sequence (DNA): TGTGCCAGCAGTGACCCCCGGGACAGGGAGGGCAATCAGCCCCAGCATTTT.

The chain is built from TRBV7-6 and TRBJ1-6; tentative D call: TRBD1 (6 bases). This CDR3 region has 16 residues. V was cut by 1 base and J by 9 bases, with 16 bases left in between. CDR1 SGHVS and CDR2 FNYEAQ come from the germline V gene. CDR3 loop: CASSLEIGGRISPLHF. CDR3 nucleotides: TGTGCCAGCAGCTTAGAAATCGGGGGGCGAATTTCACCCCTCCACTTT.

The CDR3 DNA reads TGTGCCAGCAGCCACGGTCGGGAGACCCAGTACTTC. It specifies CASSHGRETQYF. This sequence joins TRBV7-2 and TRBJ2-5; no clear D gene. Germline CDR1 reads SGHTA; CDR2 reads FQGNSA. The V gene lost 5 bases and the J gene lost 5 bases, with 9 bases spanning the gap. The CDR3 is 12 amino acids.

The chain employs TRBV9 and TRBJ2-1; 7 bases line up with TRBD2. This CDR3 has 18 amino acids. The V segment lost 3 bases and the J segment 4 bases; nucleotides outside the gene matches: 16. Germline loops: CDR1 SGDLS, CDR2 YYNGEE. CDR3 sequence (DNA): TGTGCCAGCAGCGCAGGCTTTGAAGCGGGACTATTTTACAATGAGCAGTTCTTC. Protein sequence: CASSAGFEAGLFYNEQFF.

The V and J genes are TRBV25-1 and TRBJ1-1; perhaps TRBD1 as D (5 bases). The V gene's germline CDR1 is MGHDK and CDR2 SYGVNS. This CDR3 has 16 amino acids. Trimming pared 8 bases from V and 1 base from J, leaving 20 bases between. In nucleotides, the CDR3 is TGTGCCAGCGGCTCCCCCGGGGGAAGAGGGAACACTGAAGCTTTCTTT. Translated: CASGSPGGRGNTEAFF.

This chain links TRBV5-5 with TRBJ2-5; no clear D. The CDR3 runs to 16 residues. Germline V lookup: CDR1 SGHKS, CDR2 YYEKEE (reference sequence). V was trimmed by 0 bases and J by 3 bases, leaving 15 bases between them. CDR3 DNA: TGTGCCAGCAGCTTGGGAGTTTGGGCAGTTGAAGAGACCCAGTACTTC. Translation gives CASSLGVWAVEETQYF.

The chain combines TRBV18 with TRBJ2-3, with TRBD1 matching 8 bases. CDR3 length: 14 residues. CDR1 and CDR2 (germline): KGHSH, LQKENI. Trimming at V came to 6 bases and at J to 5 bases, leaving 7 bases not matched to a gene. CDR3 loop: CASSPKTGEDTQYF. The DNA of the CDR3 is TGTGCCAGCTCGCCAAAGACAGGGGAAGATACGCAGTATTTT.

This chain uses TRBV29-1 with TRBJ2-5; D possibly corresponds to TRBD1 (5 bases). CDR3 length: 13 amino acids. V dropped 3 bases and J dropped 5 bases, with 13 bases sitting between them. The V gene's germline CDR1 is SQVTM and CDR2 ANQGSEA. The CDR3 sequence: CSVDPDIAETQYF. DNA of the CDR3: TGCAGCGTTGACCCGGACATCGCGGAGACCCAGTACTTC.

V is TRBV19 and J is TRBJ2-7, with D perhaps matching TRBD2 (6 bases). V was pared by 6 bases and J by 6 bases, with 18 bases between. The CDR3 has 14 residues. The V gene's germline CDR1 is LNHDA and CDR2 SQIVND (reference sequence). CDR3 coding DNA: TGTGCCAGTAGATCTCTGTCGGGGGTCGGCGAGCAGTACTTC. As protein: CASRSLSGVGEQYF.

V and J are TRBV5-6 and TRBJ1-2; no clear D. The CDR3 covers 15 residues. Germline CDR1 and CDR2: SGHDT and YYEEEE. V dropped 2 bases and J dropped 5 bases, with 16 bases sitting between them. This CDR3 is CASSFLQAGGYGYTF. The CDR3 DNA reads as TGTGCCAGCAGCTTCCTCCAGGCGGGAGGGTATGGCTACACCTTC.

This clone occurred once. The chain recombines TRBV18 with TRBJ2-2; 8 nucleotides align to TRBD2. CDR1 and CDR2 from the germline V gene are KGHSH and LQKENI. V dropped 2 bases and J dropped 1; count of bases not matched to a gene: 9. The CDR3 has 18 residues. This chain's CDR3 is CASSPYPAGAVNTGELFF. CDR3 sequence (DNA): TGTGCCAGCTCACCATATCCAGCGGGGGCCGTGAACACCGGGGAGCTGTTTTTT.

A single count supports this clone. The CDR3, as DNA: TGCGCCAGCAGCTCGACTAGCGGGAACAGTGAGCAGTTCTTC. It codes for CASSSTSGNSEQFF. V is TRBV5-1 and J is TRBJ2-1; 11 nucleotides match TRBD2. Germline CDR1 SGHRS, CDR2 YFSETQ. V shed 3 bases, J shed 9 bases, and the junction held 5 bases outside the gene matches. The CDR3 loop spans 14 amino acids.

The gene calls are TRBV7-3 and TRBJ2-5; 10 nucleotides line up with TRBD2. CDR3 length equals 16 residues. Germline CDR1 reads SGHTA; CDR2 reads FQGTGA. V was pared by 1 base and J by 2 bases, with 4 bases of the junction left unmatched. The CDR3 region has the DNA TGTGCCAGCAGCTTAATAGCGGGGGGCGGACAAGAGACCCAGTACTTC. Protein product: CASSLIAGGGQETQYF.

This chain links TRBV30 with TRBJ1-6; 8 bases are a match to TRBD1. This CDR3 is 17 amino acids long. Germline values: CDR1 GTSNPN, CDR2 SVGIG (reference sequence). Losses at the gene ends were 4 bases for V and 4 bases for J; bases not matched to a gene: 12. For the CDR3, the DNA is TGTGCCTGGAATCCTACGGACAGGGCAACATATAATTCACCCCTCCACTTT. Translating it yields CAWNPTDRATYNSPLHF.